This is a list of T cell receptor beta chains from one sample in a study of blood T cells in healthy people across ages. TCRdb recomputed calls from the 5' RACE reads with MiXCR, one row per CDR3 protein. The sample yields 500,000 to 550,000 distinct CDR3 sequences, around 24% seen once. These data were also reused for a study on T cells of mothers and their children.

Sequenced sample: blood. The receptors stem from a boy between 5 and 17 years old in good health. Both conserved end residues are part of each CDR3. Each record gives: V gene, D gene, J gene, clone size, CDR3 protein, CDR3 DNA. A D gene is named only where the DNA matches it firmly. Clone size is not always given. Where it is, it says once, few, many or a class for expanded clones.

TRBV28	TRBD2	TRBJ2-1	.	CASSSAGTSGRAREQFF	TGTGCCAGCAGTTCCGCCGGTACTAGCGGGAGGGCCAGGGAGCAGTTCTTC
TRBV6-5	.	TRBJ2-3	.	CASRPGHTTDTQYF	TGTGCCAGCAGGCCGGGACACACCACAGATACGCAGTATTTT
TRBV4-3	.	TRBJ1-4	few	CASSQEWRGSNEKLFF	TGCGCCAGCAGCCAAGAATGGCGGGGGTCTAATGAAAAACTGTTTTTT
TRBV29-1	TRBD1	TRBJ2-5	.	CSARDSQPPRETQYF	TGCAGCGCTCGGGACAGCCAACCCCCGCGGGAGACCCAGTACTTC
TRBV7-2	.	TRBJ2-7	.	CASSLAFSYEQYF	TGTGCCAGCAGCTTAGCTTTCAGCTACGAGCAGTACTTC
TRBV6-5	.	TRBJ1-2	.	CASSYIGVKDYGYTF	TGTGCCAGCAGTTACATCGGGGTGAAAGACTATGGCTACACCTTC
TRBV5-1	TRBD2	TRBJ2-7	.	CASKFSGSGYEQYF	TGCGCCAGCAAATTTAGCGGGAGTGGTTACGAGCAGTACTTC
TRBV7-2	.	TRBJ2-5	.	CASSLRLKQETQYF	TGTGCCAGCAGCCTACGACTTAAGCAAGAGACCCAGTACTTC
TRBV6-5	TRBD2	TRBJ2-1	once	CASRGGKNEQFF	TGTGCCAGCAGGGGAGGGAAGAATGAGCAGTTCTTC
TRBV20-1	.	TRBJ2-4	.	CSARGPRRGVINIQYF	TGCAGTGCTAGAGGGCCAAGGCGGGGAGTTATAAACATTCAGTACTTC
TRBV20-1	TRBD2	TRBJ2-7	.	CSAQVRTSGSYEQYF	TGCAGTGCTCAGGTTCGGACTAGCGGATCCTACGAGCAGTACTTC
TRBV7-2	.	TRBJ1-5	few	CASSFSVRDQPQHF	TGTGCCAGCAGCTTCTCCGTAAGGGATCAGCCCCAGCATTTT
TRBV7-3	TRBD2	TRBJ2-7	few	CASSPGAASGYEQYF	TGTGCCAGCAGCCCAGGCGCCGCTAGCGGCTACGAGCAGTACTTC
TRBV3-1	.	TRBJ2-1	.	CASSQDLQVFRYNEQFF	TGTGCCAGCAGCCAAGATCTACAGGTGTTCAGGTACAATGAGCAGTTCTTC
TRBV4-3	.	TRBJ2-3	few	CASSQEPGDTQYF	TGCGCCAGCAGCCAAGAGCCGGGAGATACGCAGTATTTT
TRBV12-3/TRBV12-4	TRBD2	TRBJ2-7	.	CASSRGLAGREQYF	TGTGCCAGCAGTCGGGGACTAGCGGGTCGAGAGCAGTACTTC
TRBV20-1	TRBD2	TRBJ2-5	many	CSARARLAGGETQYF	TGCAGTGCTAGAGCTCGACTAGCGGGGGGTGAGACCCAGTACTTC
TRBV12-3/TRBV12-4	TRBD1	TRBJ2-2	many	CASSRDRGNTGELFF	TGTGCCAGCAGTCGGGACAGGGGAAACACCGGGGAGCTGTTTTTT
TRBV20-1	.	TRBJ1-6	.	CSASRQEGSPLHF	TGCAGTGCTAGCAGACAGGAGGGATCACCCCTCCACTTT
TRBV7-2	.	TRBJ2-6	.	CASSLGRYSGANVLTF	TGTGCCAGCAGCTTAGGGCGGTACTCTGGGGCCAACGTCCTGACTTTC
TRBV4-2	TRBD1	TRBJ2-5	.	CASSHFEDREEETQYF	TGTGCCAGCAGCCATTTTGAGGACAGGGAGGAGGAGACCCAGTACTTC
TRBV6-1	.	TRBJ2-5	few	CASTEGGRATSF	TGTGCCAGCACCGAGGGGGGCAGGGCAACCTCCTTC
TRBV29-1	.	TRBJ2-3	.	CSVDWVNTQYF	TGCAGCGTTGATTGGGTAAATACGCAGTATTTT
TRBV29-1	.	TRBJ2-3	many	CSVGIGRTDTQYF	TGCAGCGTTGGTATCGGGCGCACAGATACGCAGTATTTT
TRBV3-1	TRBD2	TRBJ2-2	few	CASSQDVASGGELFF	TGTGCCAGCAGCCAAGATGTCGCTAGCGGCGGGGAGCTGTTTTTT
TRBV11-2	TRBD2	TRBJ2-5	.	CASSPPGFSGGLHIPETQYF	TGTGCCAGCAGCCCGCCGGGTTTTAGCGGGGGGCTTCACATACCAGAGACCCAGTACTTC